This record concerns one T cell receptor (beta chain) sequence. Its antigen is undetermined. This entry belongs to a study of vaccination effects on CD4 cells after COVID-19. The germline V gene encodes CDR1 SGHRS and CDR2 YFSETQ. The CDR3 covers 14 residues. V was trimmed by 2 bases and J by 0 bases, leaving 5 bases between them. Produced via immunoSEQ multiplex PCR; TCRdb's table is partial and in-frame only. The sample consists of approximately 24,000 clones, roughly four fifths of them appearing once. Antigen-specific CD4+ T cells were expanded with viral peptide pools in the ViraFEST assay before sequencing. Subsequent to approximately 11 days of culture, CD4+ T cells were isolated. BNT162b2 vaccine or mRNA-1273 vaccine was given to participants in two doses.

The genes are TRBV5-1 and TRBJ1-4; unclear D gene. The clonotype was recovered from a human donor who received a COVID-19 vaccine. Some clones in this sample may be carry-over from other donors' samples. The specimen comprised CD4+ T cells from PBMCs cultured with SARS-CoV-2 spike peptides, sampled after COVID-19 vaccination. The CDR3 nucleotides are TGCGCCAGCAGCTTTCTCACAACTAATGAAAAACTGTTTTTT. It codes for CASSFLTTNEKLFF.